This record covers a single TCR beta chain. The CDR3 is 16 amino acids. The germline V and J ends were trimmed by 3 bases and 8 bases, with 20 bases remaining between them. Germline lookup yields CDR1 SGHRS and CDR2 YFSETQ. The naive CD8 population came from CD45RO-negative cells selected for CCR7, without terminally differentiated effector memory CD45RA+ cells. The protocol was immunoSEQ multiplex PCR, while the TCRdb copy is restricted to in-frame clones and leaves out a portion. The sample records about 2.2 million clones, 85% to 95% being singletons. These data come from a study of shared clonotypes between healthy human individuals.

The chain recombines TRBV5-1 with TRBJ1-4, with D maybe TRBD1 (5 bases). This TCR derives from a man younger than 35 in good health. Some clones in this sample may be carry-over from other donors' samples. Material: naive CD8+ T cells from PBMCs. CDR3 coding DNA: TGCGCCAGCAGCTCCTCGACGGACTTTTGGGGGGAAAAACTGTTTTTT. This codes for CASSSSTDFWGEKLFF.